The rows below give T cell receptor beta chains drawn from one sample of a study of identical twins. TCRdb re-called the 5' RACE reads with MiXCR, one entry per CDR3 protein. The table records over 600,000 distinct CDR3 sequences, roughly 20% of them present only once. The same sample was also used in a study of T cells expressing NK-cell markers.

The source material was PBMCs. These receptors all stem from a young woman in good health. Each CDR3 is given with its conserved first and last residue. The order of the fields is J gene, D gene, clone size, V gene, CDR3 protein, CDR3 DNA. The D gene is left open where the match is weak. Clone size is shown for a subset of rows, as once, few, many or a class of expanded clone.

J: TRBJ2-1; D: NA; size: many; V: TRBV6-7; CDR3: CASTRASSYNEQFF; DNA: TGTGCCAGCACGCGGGCCAGCTCCTACAATGAGCAGTTCTTC
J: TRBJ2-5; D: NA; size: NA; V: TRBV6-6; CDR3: CASSYWDQYF; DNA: TGTGCCAGCAGTTACTGGGATCAGTACTTC
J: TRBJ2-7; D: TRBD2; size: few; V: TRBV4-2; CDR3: CASSQDVGGGAYEQYF; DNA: TGTGCCAGCAGCCAAGACGTAGGCGGGGGGGCCTACGAGCAGTACTTC
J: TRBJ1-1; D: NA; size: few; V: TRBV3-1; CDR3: CASSQLLNTEAFF; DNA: TGTGCCAGCAGCCAATTGTTGAACACTGAAGCTTTCTTT
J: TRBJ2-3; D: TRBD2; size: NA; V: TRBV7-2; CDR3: CASSFQPLREGSYTQYF; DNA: TGTGCCAGCAGCTTCCAGCCCTTGAGGGAGGGCTCGTATACGCAGTATTTT
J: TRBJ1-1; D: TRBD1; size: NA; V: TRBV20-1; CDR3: CSARSAKGQYKGNTEAFF; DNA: TGCAGTGCTAGAAGCGCTAAGGGACAGTATAAGGGGAACACTGAAGCTTTCTTT
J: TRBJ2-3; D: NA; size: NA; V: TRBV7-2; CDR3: CASSLRGPGDTQYF; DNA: TGTGCCAGCAGCCTAAGGGGTCCGGGAGATACGCAGTATTTT
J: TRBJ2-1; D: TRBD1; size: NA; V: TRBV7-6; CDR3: CASSLAQGVRTEQFF; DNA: TGTGCCAGCAGCTTAGCCCAGGGGGTTCGAACTGAGCAGTTCTTC
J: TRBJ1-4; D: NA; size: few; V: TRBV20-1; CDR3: CSARDRGGNEKLFF; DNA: TGCAGTGCTAGAGACAGGGGAGGTAATGAAAAACTGTTTTTT
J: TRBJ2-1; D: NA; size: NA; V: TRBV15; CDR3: CATSPSLTSYNEQFF; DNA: TGTGCCACCAGCCCTAGCCTAACTTCCTACAATGAGCAGTTCTTC
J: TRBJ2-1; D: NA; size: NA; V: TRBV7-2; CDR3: CASSLLSTQINEQFF; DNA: TGTGCCAGCAGCTTATTGTCAACGCAAATCAATGAGCAGTTCTTC
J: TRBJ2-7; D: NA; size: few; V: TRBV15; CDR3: CATSSRHEQYF; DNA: TGTGCCACCAGCTCCCGGCACGAGCAGTACTTC
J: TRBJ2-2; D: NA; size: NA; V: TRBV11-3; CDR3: CASSSSGGELFF; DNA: TGTGCCAGCAGCTCATCCGGCGGGGAGCTGTTTTTT
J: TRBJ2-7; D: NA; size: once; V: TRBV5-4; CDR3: CASSFRETQDEQYF; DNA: TGTGCCAGCAGCTTCCGAGAAACTCAAGACGAGCAGTACTTC
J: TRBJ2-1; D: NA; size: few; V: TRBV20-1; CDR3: CSARSRTYSYNEQFF; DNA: TGCAGTGCCCGGTCCCGCACTTACTCCTACAATGAGCAGTTCTTC
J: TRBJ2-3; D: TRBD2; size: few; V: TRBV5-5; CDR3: CATRTSENTDTQYF; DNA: TGTGCCACCCGGACTAGCGAAAACACAGATACGCAGTATTTT
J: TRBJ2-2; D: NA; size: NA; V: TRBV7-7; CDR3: CASSNTRSGELFF; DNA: TGTGCTAGCAGCAACACCCGGTCCGGGGAGCTGTTTTTT
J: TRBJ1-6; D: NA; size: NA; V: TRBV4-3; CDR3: CASSQVGRGHSPLHF; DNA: TGCGCCAGCAGCCAAGTTGGCAGGGGTCATTCACCCCTCCACTTT
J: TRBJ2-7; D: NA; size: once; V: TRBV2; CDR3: CASSGQRVYEQYF; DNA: TGTGCCAGCAGTGGCCAAAGGGTCTACGAGCAGTACTTC
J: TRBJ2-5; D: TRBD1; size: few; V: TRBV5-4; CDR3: CASSFAGTGGMETQYF; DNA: TGTGCCAGCAGCTTCGCCGGGACAGGGGGAATGGAGACCCAGTACTTC
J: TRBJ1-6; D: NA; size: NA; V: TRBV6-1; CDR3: CASRKTDSNNSPLHF; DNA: TGTGCCAGCAGGAAGACGGACAGCAATAATTCACCCCTCCACTTT
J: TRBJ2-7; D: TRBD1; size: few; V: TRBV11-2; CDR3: CASSLVGGSPGQALYEQYF; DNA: TGTGCCAGCAGCTTAGTTGGAGGCTCCCCGGGACAGGCGTTATACGAGCAGTACTTC
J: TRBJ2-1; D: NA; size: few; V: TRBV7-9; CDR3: CASSLTGLVQNEQFF; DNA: TGTGCCAGCAGCCTCACGGGGCTAGTCCAAAATGAGCAGTTCTTC
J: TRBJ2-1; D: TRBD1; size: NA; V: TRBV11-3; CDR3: CASSFRQGAHNEQFF; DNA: TGTGCCAGCAGCTTTCGACAGGGGGCTCACAATGAGCAGTTCTTC
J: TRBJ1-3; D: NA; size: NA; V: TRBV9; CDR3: CASSPRGYSGNTIYF; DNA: TGTGCCAGCAGCCCCCGGGGGTACTCTGGAAACACCATATATTTT
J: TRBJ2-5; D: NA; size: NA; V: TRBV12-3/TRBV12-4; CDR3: CASSLRVGGETQYF; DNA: TGTGCCAGCAGTTTAAGGGTGGGTGGAGAGACCCAGTACTTC
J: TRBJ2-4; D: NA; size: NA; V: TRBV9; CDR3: CASSVGTLAKNIQYF; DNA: TGTGCCAGCAGCGTAGGAACTCTAGCCAAAAACATTCAGTACTTC
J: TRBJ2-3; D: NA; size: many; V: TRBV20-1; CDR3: CSAREAGKSDTQYF; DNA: TGCAGTGCTAGAGAGGCGGGAAAGTCAGATACGCAGTATTTT
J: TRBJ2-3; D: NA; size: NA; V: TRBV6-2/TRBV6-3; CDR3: CASSYPRALDTQYF; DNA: TGTGCCAGCAGTTACCCGAGAGCTTTGGATACGCAGTATTTT
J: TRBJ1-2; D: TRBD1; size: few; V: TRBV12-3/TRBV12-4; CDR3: CASSLTDRFGYTF; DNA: TGTGCCAGCAGTCTCACGGACAGGTTTGGCTACACCTTC
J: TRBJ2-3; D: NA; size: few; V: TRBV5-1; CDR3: CASSLGLARDTQYF; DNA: TGCGCCAGCAGCTTGGGGTTGGCTAGGGATACGCAGTATTTT
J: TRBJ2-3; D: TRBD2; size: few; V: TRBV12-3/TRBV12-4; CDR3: CASSFNPGLAGGRRSTDTQYF; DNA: TGTGCCAGCAGTTTCAACCCCGGACTAGCGGGAGGGAGGCGGAGCACAGATACGCAGTATTTT
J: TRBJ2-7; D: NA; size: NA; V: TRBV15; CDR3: CATSRDSGREQYF; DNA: TGTGCCACCAGCAGAGATAGTGGTCGCGAGCAGTACTTC
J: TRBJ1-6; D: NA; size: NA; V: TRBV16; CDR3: CASSQRSPLHF; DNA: TGTGCCAGCAGCCAACGTTCACCCCTCCACTTT
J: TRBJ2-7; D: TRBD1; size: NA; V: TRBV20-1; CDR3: CSAFRAGTGFHEQYF; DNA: TGCAGTGCCTTCCGAGCCGGGACAGGGTTCCACGAGCAGTACTTC
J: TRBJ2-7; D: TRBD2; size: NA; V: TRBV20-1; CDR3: CSAPASGGLYEQYF; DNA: TGCAGTGCTCCCGCTAGCGGGGGCCTCTACGAGCAGTACTTC
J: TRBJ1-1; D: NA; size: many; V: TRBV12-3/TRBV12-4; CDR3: CASSFGDNTEAFF; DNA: TGTGCCAGCAGCTTCGGTGATAACACTGAAGCTTTCTTT
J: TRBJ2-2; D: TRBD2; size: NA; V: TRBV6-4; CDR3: CASSDREAGELFF; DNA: TGTGCCAGCAGTGACCGGGAGGCCGGGGAGCTGTTTTTT
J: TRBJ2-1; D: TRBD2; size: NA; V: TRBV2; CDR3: CASCRTSGGTNRGEQFF; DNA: TGTGCCAGCTGCAGGACTAGCGGGGGGACCAATCGGGGGGAGCAGTTCTTC
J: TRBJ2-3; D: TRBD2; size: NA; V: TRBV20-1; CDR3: CSAAGTSGASTDTQYF; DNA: TGCAGTGCTGCTGGGACTAGCGGGGCTAGCACAGATACGCAGTATTTT
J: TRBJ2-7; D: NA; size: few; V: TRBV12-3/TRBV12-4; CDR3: CASSSNRESGRKNYEQYF; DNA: TGTGCCAGCAGTTCTAATAGGGAATCGGGCAGGAAGAACTACGAGCAGTACTTC
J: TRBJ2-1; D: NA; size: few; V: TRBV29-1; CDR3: CSVEVSGREQFF; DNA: TGCAGCGTTGAAGTATCAGGGCGTGAGCAGTTCTTC
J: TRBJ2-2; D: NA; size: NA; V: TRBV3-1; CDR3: CASSQELLNTGELFF; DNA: TGTGCCAGCAGCCAAGAACTCTTGAACACCGGGGAGCTGTTTTTT
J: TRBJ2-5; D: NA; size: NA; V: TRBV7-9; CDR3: CASSLMGTQETQYF; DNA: TGTGCCAGCAGCTTAATGGGGACCCAAGAGACCCAGTACTTC
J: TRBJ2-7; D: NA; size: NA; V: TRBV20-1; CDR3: CTWEDGDEQYF; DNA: TGCACCTGGGAGGATGGCGACGAGCAGTACTTC
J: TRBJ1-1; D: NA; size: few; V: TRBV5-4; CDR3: CASSENRILNTEAFF; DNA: TGTGCCAGCAGCGAGAACAGGATCTTGAACACTGAAGCTTTCTTT
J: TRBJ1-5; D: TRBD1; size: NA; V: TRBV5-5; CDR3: CASSLASEGGGGQPQHF; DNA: TGTGCCAGCAGCTTGGCCAGTGAAGGGGGCGGGGGACAGCCCCAGCATTTT
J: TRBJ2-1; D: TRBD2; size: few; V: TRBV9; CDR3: CASSVRLAGVGHEQFF; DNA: TGTGCCAGCAGCGTTCGGCTAGCGGGAGTAGGACATGAGCAGTTCTTC
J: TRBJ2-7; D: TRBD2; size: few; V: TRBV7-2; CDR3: CASSLGTSSREGYEQYF; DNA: TGTGCCAGCAGCTTAGGGACTAGCTCCCGAGAAGGCTACGAGCAGTACTTC
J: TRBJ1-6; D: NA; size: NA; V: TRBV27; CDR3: CASSLSGAPWNSPLHF; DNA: TGTGCCAGCAGTTTATCGGGTGCCCCTTGGAATTCACCCCTCCACTTT
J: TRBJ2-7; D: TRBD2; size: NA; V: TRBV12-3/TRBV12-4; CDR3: CASSRTSGSPYEQYF; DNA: TGTGCCAGCAGTCGGACTAGCGGGAGTCCCTACGAGCAGTACTTC
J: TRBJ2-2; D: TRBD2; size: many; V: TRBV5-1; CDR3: CASSLALGGRDTGELFF; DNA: TGCGCCAGCAGCTTGGCCCTTGGCGGGAGGGACACCGGGGAGCTGTTTTTT
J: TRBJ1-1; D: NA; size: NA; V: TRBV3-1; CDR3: CASSQGLMNTEAFF; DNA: TGTGCCAGCAGCCAAGGACTGATGAACACTGAAGCTTTCTTT
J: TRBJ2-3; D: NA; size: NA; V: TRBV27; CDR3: CASSLPSSLQYF; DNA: TGTGCCAGCAGTTTGCCCAGTTCCTTGCAGTATTTT
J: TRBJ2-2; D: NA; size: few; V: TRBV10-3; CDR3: CAARPPTGELFF; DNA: TGTGCCGCCCGACCACCCACCGGGGAGCTGTTTTTT
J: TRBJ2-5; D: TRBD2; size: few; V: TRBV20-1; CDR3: CSAGGLRGGRETQYF; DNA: TGCAGTGCTGGGGGCTTGCGGGGGGGCCGGGAGACCCAGTACTTC
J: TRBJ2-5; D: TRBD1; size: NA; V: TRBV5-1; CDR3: CASSTGQATVETQYF; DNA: TGCGCCAGCAGCACTGGACAGGCAACCGTGGAGACCCAGTACTTC
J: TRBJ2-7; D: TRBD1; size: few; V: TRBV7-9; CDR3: CASSSTIDRGLGEQYF; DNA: TGTGCCAGCAGCTCCACAATTGACAGGGGGCTAGGGGAGCAGTACTTC